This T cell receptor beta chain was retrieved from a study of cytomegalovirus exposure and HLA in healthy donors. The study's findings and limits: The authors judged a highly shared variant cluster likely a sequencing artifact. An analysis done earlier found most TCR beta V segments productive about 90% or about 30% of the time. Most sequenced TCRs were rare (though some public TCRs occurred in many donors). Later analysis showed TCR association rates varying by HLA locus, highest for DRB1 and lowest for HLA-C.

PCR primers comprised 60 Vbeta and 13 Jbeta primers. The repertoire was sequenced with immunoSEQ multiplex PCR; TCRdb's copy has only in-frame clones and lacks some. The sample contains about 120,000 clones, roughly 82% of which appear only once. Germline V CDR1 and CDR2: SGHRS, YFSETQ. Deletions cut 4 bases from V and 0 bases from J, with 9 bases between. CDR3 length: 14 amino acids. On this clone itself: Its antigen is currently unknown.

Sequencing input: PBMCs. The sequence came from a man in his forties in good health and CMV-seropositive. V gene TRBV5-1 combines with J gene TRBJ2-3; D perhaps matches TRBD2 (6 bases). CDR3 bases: TGCGCCAGCAGCCCGGGACTTAGCACAGATACGCAGTATTTT. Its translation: CASSPGLSTDTQYF.